This TCR beta chain was sequenced during a study of blood T cell repertoires in COVID-19. For the study at large: From T cells, B-cell-depleted T cells, or PBMCs came the material, which was cDNA or gDNA.

Clones were read by immunoSEQ multiplex PCR, and TCRdb kept only the in-frame ones, dropping some. The sample comprises some 70,000 clones, roughly 89% of which are singletons, and around 8.7% rests with the top ten. Germline V lookup: CDR1 LNHDA, CDR2 SQIVND (reference sequence). Trimming removed 8 bases from V and 5 bases from J, with 9 bases in between. CDR3 length: 12 amino acids. Sequencing was performed on peripheral blood. The receptor's source is a man aged 45-65 years with active COVID-19. The chain recombines TRBV19 with TRBJ2-2, with TRBD1 as a possible D gene (6 bases). CDR3 loop: CASFTGTGELFF. CDR3 bases: TGTGCCAGTTTTACAGGGACCGGGGAGCTGTTTTTT.